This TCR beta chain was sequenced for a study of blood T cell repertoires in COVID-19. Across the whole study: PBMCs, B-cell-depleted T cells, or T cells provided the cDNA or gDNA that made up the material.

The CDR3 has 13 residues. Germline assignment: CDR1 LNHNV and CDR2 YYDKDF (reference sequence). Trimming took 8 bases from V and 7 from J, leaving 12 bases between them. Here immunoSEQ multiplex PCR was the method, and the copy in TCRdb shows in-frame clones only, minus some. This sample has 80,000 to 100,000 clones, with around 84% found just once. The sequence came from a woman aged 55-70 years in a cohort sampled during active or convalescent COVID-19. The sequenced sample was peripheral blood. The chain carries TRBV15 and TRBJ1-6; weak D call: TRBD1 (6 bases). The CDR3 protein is CATGNRENSPLHF. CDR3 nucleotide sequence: TGTGCCACCGGAAACAGGGAAAATTCACCCCTCCACTTT.